The clone carrying this TCR beta chain was counted a few times. Profiling relied on immunoSEQ multiplex PCR, and the TCRdb table lists in-frame clones only, not all of them. Of tens of thousands of clones in the sample, approximately 88% were seen once. The data are from a study of control samples from healthy donors and cancer patients. Trimming pared 0 bases from V and 3 bases from J, leaving 3 bases between. Germline loops: CDR1 SGHVS, CDR2 FQNEAQ. This CDR3 spans 13 amino acids. V is TRBV7-8 and J is TRBJ1-3; D gene uncertain. This receptor was taken from a man in his forties or fifties in good health. The material sequenced was blood. CDR3 in DNA: TGTGCCAGCAGCTTAGCACTTGGAAACACCATATATTTT. This sequence encodes CASSLALGNTIYF.